The T cell receptor (beta chain) described here comes from a study of response to subunit inactivated influenza vaccine. TCRdb fed the RT-PCR reads into MiXCR, producing one record per CDR3 protein. The repertoire holds more than 550,000 distinct CDR3 sequences, with approximately 11% as singletons. V was pared by 2 bases and J by 7 bases, with 7 bases of the junction left unmatched. The CDR3 runs 15 residues. Looked up from germline, CDR1 is SGHDN and CDR2 is FVKESK. These data also featured in a second study, about T cells expressing NK-cell markers. That investigation notes: Libraries used 5'RACE template switching adding universal primer site and UMIs.

Sequences were derived from PBMCs from blood, sampled on the day of vaccination. This sequence originates from a man between 50 and 59 years old who received an inactivated influenza vaccine. J is TRBJ2-1 and V is TRBV14, with 8 positions matching TRBD1. The CDR3 sequence: CASSQYWTGINEQFF. The CDR3 region has the DNA TGTGCCAGCAGCCAATATTGGACAGGGATAAATGAGCAGTTCTTC.